This TCR beta chain originates from a study of shared clonotypes between healthy human individuals. This clone has more than one count but fewer than ten. Trimming took 4 bases from V and 6 from J, leaving 10 bases between them. Per germline, CDR1 LNHDA and CDR2 SQIVND (reference sequence). The CDR3 is 13 residues long. Sequencing used immunoSEQ multiplex PCR; TCRdb keeps in-frame clones, though not all of them. The data show hundreds of thousands of clones, approximately 74% seen once. The source is a woman in her twenties or thirties in good health. This chain connects TRBV19 to TRBJ2-1; maybe TRBD2 (5 bases). Material: memory CD4+ T cells sorted from blood. Subset given: CD45RA-negative fraction. This chain's CDR3 is CASSRERRNEQFF. The CDR3 region has the DNA TGTGCCAGTAGTAGGGAGAGGCGCAATGAGCAGTTCTTC.